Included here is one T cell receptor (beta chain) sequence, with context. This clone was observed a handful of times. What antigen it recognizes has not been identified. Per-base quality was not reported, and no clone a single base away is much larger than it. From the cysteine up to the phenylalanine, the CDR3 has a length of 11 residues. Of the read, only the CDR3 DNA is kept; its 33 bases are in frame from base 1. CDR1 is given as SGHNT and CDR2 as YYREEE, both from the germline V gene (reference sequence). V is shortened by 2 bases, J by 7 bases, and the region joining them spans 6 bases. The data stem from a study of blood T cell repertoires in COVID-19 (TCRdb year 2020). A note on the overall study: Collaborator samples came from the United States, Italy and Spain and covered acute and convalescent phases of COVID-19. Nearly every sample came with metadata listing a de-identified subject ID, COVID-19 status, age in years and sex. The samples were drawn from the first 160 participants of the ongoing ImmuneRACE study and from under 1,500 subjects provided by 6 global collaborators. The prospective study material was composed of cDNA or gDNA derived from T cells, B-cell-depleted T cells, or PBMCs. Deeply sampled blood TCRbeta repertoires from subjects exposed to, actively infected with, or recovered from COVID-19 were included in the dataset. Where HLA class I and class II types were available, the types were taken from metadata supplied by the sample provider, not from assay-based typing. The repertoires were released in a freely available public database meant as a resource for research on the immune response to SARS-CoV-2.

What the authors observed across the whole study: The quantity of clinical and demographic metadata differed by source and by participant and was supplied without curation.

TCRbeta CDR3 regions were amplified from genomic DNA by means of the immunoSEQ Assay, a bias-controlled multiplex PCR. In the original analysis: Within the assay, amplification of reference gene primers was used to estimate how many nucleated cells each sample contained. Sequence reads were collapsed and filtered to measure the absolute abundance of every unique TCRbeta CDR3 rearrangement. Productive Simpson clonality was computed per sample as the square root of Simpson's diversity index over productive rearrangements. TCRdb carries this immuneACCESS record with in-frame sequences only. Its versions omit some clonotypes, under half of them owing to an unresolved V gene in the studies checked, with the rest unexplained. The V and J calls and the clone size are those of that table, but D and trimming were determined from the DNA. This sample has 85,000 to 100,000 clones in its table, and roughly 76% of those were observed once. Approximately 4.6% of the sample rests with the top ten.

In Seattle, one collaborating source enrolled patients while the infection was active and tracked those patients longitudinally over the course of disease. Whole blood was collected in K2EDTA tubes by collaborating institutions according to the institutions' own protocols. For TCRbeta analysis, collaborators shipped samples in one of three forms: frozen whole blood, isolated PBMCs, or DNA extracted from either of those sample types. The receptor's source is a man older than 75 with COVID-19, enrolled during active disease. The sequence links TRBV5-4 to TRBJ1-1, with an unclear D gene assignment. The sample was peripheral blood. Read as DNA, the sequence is TGTGCCAGCAGCTTAGCCTATGAAGCTTTCTTT. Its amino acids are CASSLAYEAFF.